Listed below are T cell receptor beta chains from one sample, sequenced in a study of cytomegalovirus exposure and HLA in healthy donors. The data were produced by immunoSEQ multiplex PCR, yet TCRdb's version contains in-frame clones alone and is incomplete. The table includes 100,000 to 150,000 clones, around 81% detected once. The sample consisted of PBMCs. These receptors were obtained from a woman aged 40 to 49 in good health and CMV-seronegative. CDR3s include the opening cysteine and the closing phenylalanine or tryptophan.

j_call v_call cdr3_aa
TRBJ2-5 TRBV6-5 CASSYSPGMKETQYF
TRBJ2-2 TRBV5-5 CASSPGLAGGYTGELFF
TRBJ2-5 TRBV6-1 CASSSGTGVGETQYF
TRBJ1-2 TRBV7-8 CASSLGGAQNYGYTF
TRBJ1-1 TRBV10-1 CASPQGTGTECTEAFF
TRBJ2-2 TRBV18 CASSLEDTGELFF
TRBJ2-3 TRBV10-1 CASSKAGPTDTQYF
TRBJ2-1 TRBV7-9 CASSTGQGIKNEQFF
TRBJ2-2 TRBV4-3 CASSLGQGNTGELFF
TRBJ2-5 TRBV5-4 CASSFGDRDPSQYF
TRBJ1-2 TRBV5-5 CASSTGANYGYTF
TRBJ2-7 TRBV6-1 CASSDPSGGGPWEQYF
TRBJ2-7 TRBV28 CASTGGVREQYF
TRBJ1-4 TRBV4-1 CASSPKDRVTNEKLFF
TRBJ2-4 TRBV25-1 CASSENSGFVGIQYF
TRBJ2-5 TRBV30 CAWSVLAGTGQETQYF
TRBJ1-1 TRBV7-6 CASSSTGNTEAFF
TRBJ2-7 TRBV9 CASSPRGGGADYEQYF
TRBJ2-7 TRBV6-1 CASSDRGRKSSYEQYF
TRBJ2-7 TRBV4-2 CASSPSAGGPYEQYF
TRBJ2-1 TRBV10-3 CAISELVYEQFF
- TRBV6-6 CASSDRGRYEQYF
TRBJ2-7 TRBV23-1 CASSQRRDYEQYF
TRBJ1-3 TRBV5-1 CASSQDRGPGNTIYF
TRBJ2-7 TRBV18 CASSLQTSGGSYEQYF
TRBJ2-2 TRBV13 CASKDRTNTGELFF
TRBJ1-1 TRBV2 CASERELENTEAFF
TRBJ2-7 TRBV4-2 CASSQESQASYEQYF
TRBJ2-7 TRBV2 CASSGTSGGSYEQYF
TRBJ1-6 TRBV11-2 CASSSGQSNNSPLHF
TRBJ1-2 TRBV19 CASSISTAGTNGYTF
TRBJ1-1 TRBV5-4 CASSLGRRSEAFF
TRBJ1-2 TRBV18 CASSLGTGVFDGYTF
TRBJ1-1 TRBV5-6 CASSRPTGGGNTEAFF
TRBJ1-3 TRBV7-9 CSGQTRAGNTIYF
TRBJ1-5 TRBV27 CASSPTFPGVSNQPQHF
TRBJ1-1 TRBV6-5 CASSQQGAEAFF
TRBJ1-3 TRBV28 CASTSRGGYSGNTIYF
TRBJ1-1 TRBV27 CASSFLQGGGENTEAFF
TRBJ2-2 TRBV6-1 CASSEGSGRGELFF
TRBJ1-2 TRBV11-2 CASSAYRTGSDGYTF
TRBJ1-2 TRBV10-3 CAISEGAPNYGYTF
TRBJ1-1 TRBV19 CASSIRKEVNTEAFF
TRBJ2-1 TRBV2 CASRYRQGTEQFF
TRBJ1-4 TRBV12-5 CASGLVRTGPPGGEKLFF
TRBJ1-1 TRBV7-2 CASAKGAGTEAFF
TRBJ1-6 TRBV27 CASTSGFLDSPLHF
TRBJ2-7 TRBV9 CASSLQDRGRDEQYF
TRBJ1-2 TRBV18 CASSTDRSILCGYTF
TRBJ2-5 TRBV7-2 CASSSRLAGLRRETQYF
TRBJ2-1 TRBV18 CASSPTRTGNNEQFF
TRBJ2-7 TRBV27 CASSRTGVEQYF
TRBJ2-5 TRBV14 CASSPGQEETQYF
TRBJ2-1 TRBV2 CASSVRPKVNRYNEQFF
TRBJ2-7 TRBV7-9 CASSKQQATTYEQYF
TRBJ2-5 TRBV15 CATSRGTGKQETQYF
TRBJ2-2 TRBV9 CASSPSGGPTTGELFF
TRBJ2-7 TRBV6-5 CASSPGTVEQYF
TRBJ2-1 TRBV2 CASSELVTSGGEQFF
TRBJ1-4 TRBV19 CASSTAVGTGVEKLFF